Below are 26 T cell receptor beta chains sequenced from a single sample in a study of T-cell reconstitution after alpha-beta-depleted transplantation in children. Unique molecular identifiers were built into the TCRbeta library. MiXCR, run by TCRdb on the PCR reads, gives a single entry per CDR3 protein. The data hold some 260,000 distinct CDR3 sequences, with 24% observed a single time. The sample consisted of PBMCs, mostly from graft donor cells, taken 360 days after TCRalphabeta/CD19-depleted stem cell transplant. The receptor set was obtained from a female patient aged 2-9 years who had a stem cell transplant for congenital amegakaryocytic thrombocytopenia, so the T cells may come from the graft donor.

The genes are TRBV15 and TRBJ1-6; D is perhaps TRBD1 (5 bases). CDR1 is LNHNV, CDR2 YYDKDF, per germline (reference sequence). The CDR3 consists of 14 residues. Trimming pared 5 bases from V and 7 bases from J, leaving 12 bases between. The CDR3 coding sequence is TGTGCCACCAGCTATCGAGGGGTCAATTCACCCCTCCACTTT. This encodes CATSYRGVNSPLHF.

The chain employs TRBV7-2 and TRBJ1-5; 8 bases align to TRBD1. J lost 6 bases, V lost 5 bases, and 6 bases had no gene match. From germline, CDR1 is SGHTA and CDR2 FQGNSA. CDR3 length: 14 residues. The CDR3, as DNA: TGTGCCAGCAGCAAAGGACAGGGTGGTCAGCCCCAGCATTTT. This sequence encodes CASSKGQGGQPQHF.

This chain links TRBV29-1 with TRBJ2-7, with TRBD1 as a possible D gene (7 bases). The CDR3 is 14 residues long. CDR1 is SQVTM, CDR2 ANQGSEA, per germline. V was clipped by 2 bases and J by 3 bases, with 14 bases between them. The CDR3 sequence is CSVEQGGVGYEQYF. CDR3 in DNA: TGCAGCGTTGAACAGGGGGGTGTGGGCTACGAGCAGTACTTC.

This clonotype has more than one count but fewer than ten. DNA for the CDR3: TGTGCCAGCAGTTGGGGACAGGGCGGAGAAGCTTTCTTT. Residues: CASSWGQGGEAFF. J is TRBJ1-1 and V is TRBV6-2 or TRBV6-3; 9 bases fit TRBD1. The length of the CDR3 is 13 residues. Germline values: CDR1 MNHEY, CDR2 SVGEGT. After removal of 4 bases from V and 8 bases from J, the junction contained 5 bases not matched to a gene.

The chain couples TRBV7-2 to TRBJ1-4; 8 bases line up with TRBD1. The J segment lost 11 bases and the V segment lost 1 base, leaving 12 bases of the junction unmatched. Germline assignment: CDR1 SGHTA and CDR2 FQGNSA. The CDR3 runs 16 residues. The CDR3 bases are TGTGCCAGCAGCTTAGAGGCCGGGACAGGTTGGGAGAAACTGTTTTTT. It encodes CASSLEAGTGWEKLFF.

This clonotype was picked up a small number of times. This chain uses TRBV28 with TRBJ2-1; weak D call: TRBD2 (6 bases). The CDR3 is 14 residues long. The germline CDR1 and CDR2 sequences are MDHEN and SYDVKM. The V gene lost 2 bases and the J gene lost 6 bases, with 11 bases spanning the gap. DNA for the CDR3: TGTGCCAGCAGTTTAAGATCTAGCGTCAATGAGCAGTTCTTC. Amino acids: CASSLRSSVNEQFF.

This chain links TRBV5-1 with TRBJ2-2; D possibly corresponds to TRBD2 (5 bases). This CDR3 has 15 amino acids. Trimming took off 0 bases at V and 0 bases at J, with 6 bases between the two ends. Germline V gene lookup returns CDR1 SGHRS and CDR2 YFSETQ. CDR3 nucleotide sequence: TGCGCCAGCAGCTTGGGGAGGCCGAACACCGGGGAGCTGTTTTTT. It yields the protein CASSLGRPNTGELFF.

This clonotype has only a few counts. The rearrangement joins TRBV28 to TRBJ2-3, with unresolved D. Germline V gene lookup returns CDR1 MDHEN and CDR2 SYDVKM. This CDR3 spans 16 amino acids. V lost 3 bases to trimming and J lost 1 base, with 14 bases between them. CDR3 sequence (DNA): TGTGCCAGCAGTTTTGCGACGTTGAGCGGCACAGATACGCAGTATTTT. Its protein product is CASSFATLSGTDTQYF.

This chain joins TRBV25-1 and TRBJ2-3; 8 bases match TRBD1. Per germline, CDR1 MGHDK and CDR2 SYGVNS. V shed 0 bases, J shed 3 bases, and the junction held 8 bases outside the gene matches. This CDR3 contains 17 residues. CDR3 sequence reads: CASSEYLGQGPTDTQYF. In DNA form, the CDR3 reads TGTGCCAGCAGTGAATACTTAGGACAGGGACCGACAGATACGCAGTATTTT. The whole variable domain, remainder taken from reference TRBV25-1 and TRBJ2-3, is EADIYQTPRYLVIGTGKKITLECSQTMGHDKMYWYQQDPGMELHLIHYSYGVNSTEKGDLSSESTVSRIRTEHFPLTLESARPSHTSQYLCASSEYLGQGPTDTQYFGPGTRLTVL.

This clonotype has only a few counts. This chain's CDR3 is CASSQRGLPPGELFF. The DNA of the CDR3 is TGCGCCAGCAGCCAACGGGGACTACCACCCGGGGAGCTGTTTTTT. V and J are TRBV4-1 and TRBJ2-2, with 7 positions matching TRBD2. The germline gives CDR1 MGHRA, CDR2 YSYEKL. V was clipped by 2 bases and J by 6 bases; unmatched bases: 6. The CDR3 totals 15 residues.

In regard to this clonotype: A much larger clone lies a single base off, so this may be a read error. The chain recombines TRBV4-1 with TRBJ1-6, with D perhaps TRBD1 (6 bases). The V end lost 2 bases, the J end lost 2 bases, and 16 bases lay between the germline ends. CDR3 size: 18 residues. The germline CDR1 and CDR2 sequences are MGHRA and YSYEKL. CDR3 sequence reads: CASSQRDTEETYNSPLHF. Written as DNA, the CDR3 is TGCGCCAGCAGCCAAAGGGACACGGAGGAGACCTATAATTCACCCCTCCACTTT.

This clonotype was observed a few times. The chain has TRBV4-1 and TRBJ1-1, with 7 nucleotides matching TRBD1. V lost 4 bases, J lost 2 bases, and 16 bases stayed unmatched. CDR1 is MGHRA and CDR2 is YSYEKL in the germline V gene. The length of the CDR3 is 18 residues. The CDR3 protein is CASSRDRDSARRNTEAFF. CDR3 coding DNA: TGCGCCAGCAGCCGCGACAGGGACAGCGCCCGACGAAACACTGAAGCTTTCTTT.

This clonotype appeared many times. The rearrangement links TRBV2 to TRBJ2-7; no reliable D call. The ends were cut back, 4 bases at V and 3 bases at J, with 4 bases in the middle. The CDR3 spans 11 residues. The germline gives CDR1 SNHLY, CDR2 FYNNEI. The CDR3 DNA follows: TGTGCCAGCAGTGCCCGCTACGAGCAGTACTTC. Its translation: CASSARYEQYF.

The sample holds a few counts of this clonotype. The gene calls are TRBV10-2 and TRBJ2-3, with D tentatively TRBD2 (5 bases). Germline V gives CDR1 WSHSY, CDR2 SAAADI. V shed 5 bases and J shed 8 bases, with 14 bases lying between them. The CDR3 covers 13 residues. CDR3 amino acids: CASSPSLVATQYF. The CDR3 DNA reads TGCGCCAGCAGTCCATCACTAGTTGCTACGCAGTATTTT.

The chain has TRBV7-9 and TRBJ2-1; D uncertain. This CDR3 is built from 11 residues. The germline V gene encodes CDR1 SEHNR and CDR2 FQNEAQ (reference sequence). V dropped 1 base and J dropped 9 bases, with 4 bases sitting between them. In nucleotides, the CDR3 is TGTGCCAGCAGCTTAGGGATTGAGCAGTTCTTC. It translates to CASSLGIEQFF. Together with reference TRBV7-9 and TRBJ2-1, the CDR3 gives the full variable domain: DTGVSQNPRHKITKRGQNVTFRCDPISEHNRLYWYRQTLGQGPEFLTYFQNEAQLEKSRLLSDRFSAERPKGSFSTLEIQRTEQGDSAMYLCASSLGIEQFFGPGTRLTVL.

This clonotype was seen a handful of times. V gene TRBV12-3 or TRBV12-4 combines with J gene TRBJ2-1, with D perhaps matching TRBD1 or TRBD2 (5 bases each). The CDR3 covers 14 residues. Trimming stripped 0 bases from V and 5 bases from J, with 8 bases between. Written as DNA, the CDR3 is TGTGCCAGCAGTTTAGCGGGACCGGACAATGAGCAGTTCTTC. Translation: CASSLAGPDNEQFF.

The J gene is TRBJ1-2, the V gene TRBV25-1, with TRBD1 matching 9 bases. Germline lookup yields CDR1 MGHDK and CDR2 SYGVNS. Trimming at V came to 1 base and at J to 6 bases, leaving 6 bases not matched to a gene. This CDR3 has 15 amino acids. CDR3 coding DNA: TGTGCCAGCAGTGAATTCCGGACAGGGGCGAATGGCTACACCTTC. This sequence encodes CASSEFRTGANGYTF.

This sequence joins TRBV4-2 and TRBJ2-7; 10 nucleotides line up with TRBD1. With 1 base clipped from V and 2 bases from J, the junction kept 11 bases outside the gene matches. Germline V lookup: CDR1 LGHNA, CDR2 YNFKEQ. The CDR3 totals 18 residues. CDR3 sequence (DNA): TGTGCCAGCAGCCAAGGGACAGGGGGATCCCCCAGGCCCTACGAGCAGTACTTC. It translates to CASSQGTGGSPRPYEQYF.

Concerning this clonotype: The junction differs from germline at one of its ends, possibly a read error. The V gene is TRBV4-1, the J gene TRBJ1-1, with a tentative D call TRBD1 (5 bases). Germline assignment: CDR1 MGHRA and CDR2 YSYEKL. CDR3 size: 14 residues. The chain's CDR3 is CPSSQGQRNTEAFF. The CDR3 DNA reads TGCCCCAGCAGCCAAGGACAAAGGAACACTGAAGCTTTCTTT.

J is TRBJ2-1 and V is TRBV7-8, with 13 bases aligning to TRBD2. There are 14 residues in the CDR3. Per the germline V gene, CDR1 is SGHVS and CDR2 is FQNEAQ. J gave up 5 bases and V 8 bases, and 3 bases lay outside the gene matches. Here the CDR3 DNA reads TGTGCCAGCCTACTAGCGGGAGGGAACAATGAGCAGTTCTTC. Its translation: CASLLAGGNNEQFF.

There are a few counts of this clonotype. The rearrangement joins TRBV28 to TRBJ2-7; D remains unclear. The CDR3 loop spans 14 amino acids. With 6 bases removed from V and 4 bases from J, the gap between germline ends came to 16 bases. Germline CDR1 and CDR2: MDHEN and SYDVKM. DNA of the CDR3: TGTGCCAGCAGAACCACCGATCCAACTTACGAGCAGTACTTC. Protein: CASRTTDPTYEQYF.

This clonotype was detected only a few times. The chain couples TRBV12-3 or TRBV12-4 to TRBJ2-7; D uncertain. V lost 3 bases, J lost 0 bases, and 12 bases lay in between. The CDR3 is 15 residues long. CDR3 amino acids: CASSFSGTVSYEQYF. CDR3 nucleotides: TGTGCCAGCAGTTTTTCGGGTACAGTCTCCTACGAGCAGTACTTC.

This clonotype was recorded at least ten times. The chain recombines TRBV4-3 with TRBJ2-1, with 11 bases fitting TRBD2. Germline CDR1 LGHNA, CDR2 YSLEER. The CDR3 is 17 residues long. The V gene end was trimmed by 0 bases and the J gene end by 3 bases; junction bases not matched to a gene: 4. CDR3 sequence: CASSQDVLAGGYNEQFF. The CDR3 nucleotides read TGCGCCAGCAGCCAAGATGTCCTAGCGGGGGGCTACAATGAGCAGTTCTTC.

The V call is TRBV30, the J call TRBJ2-4, with no clear D. V lost 0 bases and J lost 10, with 7 bases in between. The CDR3 runs to 11 residues. Germline assignment: CDR1 GTSNPN and CDR2 SVGIG (reference sequence). CDR3 protein: CAWSVMTIQYF. The CDR3 DNA is TGTGCCTGGAGTGTCATGACTATTCAGTACTTC.

The chain combines TRBV27 with TRBJ2-3; D may correspond to TRBD1 or TRBD2 (5 bases each). Trimming removed 7 bases at V and 0 bases at J, with 14 bases between. CDR1 and CDR2 from the germline V gene are MNHEY and SMNVEV (reference sequence). This CDR3 has 15 residues. The CDR3 spells CASTLGRKSTDTQYF. The CDR3 nucleotides are TGTGCCAGCACCCTGGGACGGAAAAGCACAGATACGCAGTATTTT.

This rearrangement joins TRBV28 to TRBJ2-1, with a tentative D call TRBD2 (6 bases). Per germline, CDR1 MDHEN and CDR2 SYDVKM. This CDR3 is built from 15 residues. V was trimmed by 7 bases and J by 1 base, leaving 14 bases between them. CDR3 in amino acids: CASTLGTLSYNEQFF. The DNA for the CDR3 is TGTGCCAGCACCCTCGGGACTCTGTCCTACAATGAGCAGTTCTTC.